The TCR beta chain described here comes from a study of blood T cell repertoires in COVID-19. Study in general: Sources were T cells, B-cell-depleted T cells, or PBMCs; the material itself was cDNA or gDNA.

Clones were sequenced by immunoSEQ multiplex PCR, and TCRdb holds only the in-frame ones, with some missing. The data show about 100,000 clones, with around 85% seen just once and over 10% held by the top ten. The CDR3 has 14 residues. V gave up 2 bases and J gave up 1 base, with 6 bases separating them. From germline, CDR1 is MDHEN and CDR2 SYDVKM. This clone turned up a few times. This receptor was taken from a man aged 50 to 59 with active or convalescent COVID-19. This rearrangement joins TRBV28 to TRBJ1-5; the D is unclear. The specimen was peripheral blood. The CDR3 loop is CASSLIQSNQPQHF. DNA of the CDR3: TGTGCCAGCAGTTTAATCCAGAGCAATCAGCCCCAGCATTTT.